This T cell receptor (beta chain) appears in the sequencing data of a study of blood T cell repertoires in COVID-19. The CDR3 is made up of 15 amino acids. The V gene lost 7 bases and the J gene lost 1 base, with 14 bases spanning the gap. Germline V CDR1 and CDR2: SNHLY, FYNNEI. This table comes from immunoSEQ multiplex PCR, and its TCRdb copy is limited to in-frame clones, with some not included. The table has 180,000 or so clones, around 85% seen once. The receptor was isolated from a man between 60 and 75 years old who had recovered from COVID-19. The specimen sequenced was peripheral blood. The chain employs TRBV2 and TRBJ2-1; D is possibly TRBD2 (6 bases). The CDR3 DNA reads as TGTGCCAGCATTCGCTGGCGGGGTTCCTACAATGAGCAGTTCTTC. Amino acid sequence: CASIRWRGSYNEQFF.